This is a list of T cell receptor beta chains from one sample in a study of persistence of HIV-infected CD4 T cells. The antigens these receptors bind are not known. Sequencing was performed with immunoSEQ multiplex PCR; in TCRdb, only in-frame clones are kept and a portion is missing. The table includes some 41,000 clones, 80% detected once. The sequencing here drew on CD4+ T cells sorted from PBMCs after 18-hour stimulation, taken from a patient who received antiretroviral therapy. The origin of the receptors is an adult man with HIV who was CMV-seropositive. The CDR3 runs from the conserved cysteine through the conserved F or W. A D gene is named only where the DNA matches it firmly. Only some rows state a clone size, as once, few, many or a class for expanded clones.

clone_size	v_call	d_call	j_call	cdr3_nt	cdr3_aa
-	TRBV5-1	-	TRBJ1-4	TGCGCCAGCAGCTTGGATGGCCCTAATGAAAAACTGTTTTTT	CASSLDGPNEKLFF
-	TRBV28	-	TRBJ1-5	TGTGCCAGCAGTTTATCCAGGGTCAATCAGCCCCAGCATTTT	CASSLSRVNQPQHF
-	TRBV19	-	TRBJ2-2	TGTGCCAGTAAAGTCTCGTCAAACACCGGGGAGCTGTTTTTT	CASKVSSNTGELFF
-	TRBV9	-	TRBJ2-7	TGTGCCAGCAGCGTAGGGGAGGGGGCTACCTACGAGCAGTACTTC	CASSVGEGATYEQYF
once	TRBV28	TRBD1	TRBJ2-5	TGTGCCAGCAGTTCACAGGGGGGTCGGTACTTC	CASSSQGGRYF
-	TRBV12-5	-	TRBJ1-6	TGTGCTAGTGGTTCCCCCCCTGGACCCCTCCACTTT	CASGSPPGPLHF
once	TRBV7-6	-	TRBJ2-3	TGTGCCAGCAGCTTATCAGATACGCAGTATTTT	CASSLSDTQYF
few	TRBV3-1/TRBV3-2	TRBD1	TRBJ2-7	TGTGCCAGCAGCCCGGGACAGGGACCCTACGAGCAGTACTTC	CASSPGQGPYEQYF
-	TRBV2	-	TRBJ2-1	TGTGCCACCTCCAAGGGGGATGAGCAGTTCTTC	CATSKGDEQFF
-	TRBV20-1	TRBD2	TRBJ2-3	TGCAGTGCTAGTACTTCCACTCTAGCGGGGTACACAGATACGCAGTATTTT	CSASTSTLAGYTDTQYF
-	TRBV6-5	TRBD1	TRBJ1-1	TGTGCCAGCAACAGGGGGGGCACTGAAGCTTTCTTT	CASNRGGTEAFF
-	TRBV9	TRBD1	TRBJ1-3	TGTGCCAGCAGCGTAGAGGAAAGGGGGCGCGGTGGAAACACCATATATTTT	CASSVEERGRGGNTIYF
-	TRBV6-5	TRBD1	TRBJ1-2	TGTGCCAGCAGCTACAGGGGGGTTGGTGGCTACACCTTC	CASSYRGVGGYTF
-	TRBV5-1	TRBD1	TRBJ2-2	TGCGCCAGCAGCCTTCCCGGGACAGGGGTGACCGGGGAGCTGTTTTTT	CASSLPGTGVTGELFF
-	TRBV10-3	-	TRBJ1-1	TGTGCCATCAGTGGCGGGACGGTGAACACTGAAGCTTTCTTT	CAISGGTVNTEAFF
medium-sized	TRBV27	TRBD1	TRBJ1-2	TGTGCCAGCAGTTTGGCCCCGGGGCAGGGGGCGGGCTATGGCTACACCTTC	CASSLAPGQGAGYGYTF
-	TRBV7-8	TRBD1	TRBJ1-3	TGTGCCAGCAGCTTAGGGACAGGGGGAAACACCATATATTTT	CASSLGTGGNTIYF
-	TRBV2	-	TRBJ1-5	TGTGCCAGCAGTGAAGGGTTGGGGGGAGGTGGCAATCAGCCCCAGCATTTT	CASSEGLGGGGNQPQHF
-	TRBV7-3	-	TRBJ1-2	TGTGCCAGCAGCCCCCCCGGGCGGACCTATGGCTACACCTTC	CASSPPGRTYGYTF
-	TRBV19	-	TRBJ2-4	TGTGCCAGTAGCCGAGGCAGTAACTCAGCCAAAAACATTCAGTACTTC	CASSRGSNSAKNIQYF
-	TRBV29-1	-	TRBJ1-3	TGCAGCGTTGGAGATGGGTTGTCTGGAAACACCATATATTTT	CSVGDGLSGNTIYF
-	TRBV5-8	TRBD1	TRBJ1-2	TGTGCCAGCAGCTTGACAGGGGTTAACTATGGCTACACCTTC	CASSLTGVNYGYTF
-	TRBV30	-	TRBJ1-5	TGTGCCTGGAGTACAGGCCCCTACAATCAGCCCCAGCATTTT	CAWSTGPYNQPQHF
-	TRBV15	-	TRBJ1-5	TGTGCCACCAGCCCCAGGGGAGGGAGCAATCAGCCCCAGCATTTT	CATSPRGGSNQPQHF
-	TRBV6-5	-	TRBJ2-7	TGTGCCAGCAGGTTGACAGAGACCTACGAGCAGTACTTC	CASRLTETYEQYF
-	TRBV28	-	TRBJ1-6	TGTGCCAGCAGCGGACAGCAGAATTCACCCCTCCACTTT	CASSGQQNSPLHF
-	TRBV5-5	-	TRBJ2-2	TGTGCCAGCAGCTTGGGCCAATCCCTCACCGGGGAGCTGTTTTTT	CASSLGQSLTGELFF
few	TRBV19	-	TRBJ1-5	TGTGCCAGTAGTCAGAGGCCAGGAAATATTCAGCCCCAGCATTTT	CASSQRPGNIQPQHF
-	TRBV27	-	TRBJ2-7	TGTGCCAGCAGTTTAGGGGTATCCCCCTACGAGCAGTACTTC	CASSLGVSPYEQYF
once	TRBV28	-	TRBJ1-2	TGTGCCAGCAGTTTATACAGTTTCCGTAACTATGGCTACACCTTC	CASSLYSFRNYGYTF
-	TRBV2	TRBD1	TRBJ1-4	TGTGCCAGCAGTCTGGACAGGGACGACGATCAACTGTTTTTT	CASSLDRDDDQLFF
-	TRBV28	-	TRBJ1-2	TGTGCCAGCAGTATTGACCGAGCTTATGGCTACACCTTC	CASSIDRAYGYTF
-	TRBV5-6	-	TRBJ1-1	TGTGCCAGCAGCTTGCGGGACACTGAAGCTTTCTTT	CASSLRDTEAFF
-	TRBV10-2	TRBD1	TRBJ1-5	TGCGCCAGCAATAGGGGGCAGAGCAATCAGCCCCAGCATTTT	CASNRGQSNQPQHF
-	TRBV19	-	TRBJ1-2	TGTGCCAGGATATCAGACTACACCTTC	CARISDYTF
-	TRBV9	-	TRBJ1-3	TGTGCCAGCAGCGTAGCCCTCGGGTTTAGCTCTGGAAACACCATATATTTT	CASSVALGFSSGNTIYF
-	TRBV6-5	-	TRBJ2-2	TGTGCCAGCAGTTACCGGGTGCAGGGGACCGGGGAGCTGTTTTTT	CASSYRVQGTGELFF
-	TRBV5-4	-	TRBJ1-5	TGTGCCAGCAGCCTTCCAGGGTCTGGTCAGCCCCAGCATTTT	CASSLPGSGQPQHF
-	TRBV28	-	TRBJ1-5	TGTGCCAGCAGTTTAAACAGGGCCTGGGGCAATCAGCCCCAGCATTTT	CASSLNRAWGNQPQHF
-	TRBV28	-	TRBJ1-2	TGTGCCAGCAGTTTAGAGGACTGGGGGCGGAACGGCTACACCTTC	CASSLEDWGRNGYTF